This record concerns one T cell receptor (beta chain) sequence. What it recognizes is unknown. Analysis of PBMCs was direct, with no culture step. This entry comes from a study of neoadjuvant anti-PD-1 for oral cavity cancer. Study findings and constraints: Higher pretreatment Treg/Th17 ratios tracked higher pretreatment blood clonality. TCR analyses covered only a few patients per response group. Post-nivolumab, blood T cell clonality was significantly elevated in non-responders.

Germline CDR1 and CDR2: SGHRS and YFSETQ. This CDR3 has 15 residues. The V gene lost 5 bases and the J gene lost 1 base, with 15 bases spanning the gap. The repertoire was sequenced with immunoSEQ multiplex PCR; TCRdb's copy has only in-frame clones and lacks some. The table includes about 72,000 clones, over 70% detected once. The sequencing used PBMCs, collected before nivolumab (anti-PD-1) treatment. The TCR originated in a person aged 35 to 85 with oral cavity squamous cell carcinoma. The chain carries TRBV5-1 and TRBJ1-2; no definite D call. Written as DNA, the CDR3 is TGCGCCAGCAGTCCTTCCGGAGACGTTAACTATGGCTACACCTTC. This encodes CASSPSGDVNYGYTF.